Listed below are T cell receptor beta chains from one sample, sequenced in a study of early T cells in non-severe SARS-CoV-2 infection. TCRdb analysed the 5' RACE reads with MiXCR anew, one entry per CDR3 protein. The sample has fewer than 65,000 distinct CDR3 sequences, about 7.6% seen once. The source material was whole blood, sampled at baseline. All receptors come from an adult who was a healthcare worker with PCR-confirmed SARS-CoV-2 infection or an uninfected control (not recorded which). Both conserved end residues are part of each CDR3.

J: TRBJ2-2
V: TRBV5-6
CDR3: CASRPRRETARTGELFF

J: TRBJ2-3
V: TRBV6-2/TRBV6-3
CDR3: CASTRGGADTQYF

J: TRBJ2-1
V: TRBV18
CDR3: CASSPTIDGMSNEQFF

J: TRBJ1-4
V: TRBV7-2
CDR3: CASSQGQGYGLREKLFF

J: TRBJ2-3
V: TRBV7-9
CDR3: CASRGRQGRTDTQYF

J: TRBJ2-3
V: TRBV6-6
CDR3: CASTPRDRGLSSTDTQYF

J: TRBJ2-1
V: TRBV20-1
CDR3: CSARVFSGIYNEQFF

J: TRBJ2-5
V: TRBV7-2
CDR3: CASRELAAQETQYF

J: TRBJ2-5
V: TRBV21-1
CDR3: CASSKKPLTQYF

J: TRBJ2-7
V: TRBV5-6
CDR3: CASSPRGVLNEQYF

J: TRBJ2-5
V: TRBV7-9
CDR3: CASSLERVSPQETQYF

J: TRBJ1-1
V: TRBV28
CDR3: CASSTRQGGPTEAFF

J: TRBJ1-2
V: TRBV2
CDR3: CASRPHWDGYTF

J: TRBJ2-7
V: TRBV5-1
CDR3: CASSFVGGFDEQYF

J: TRBJ2-7
V: TRBV25-1
CDR3: CASSEYGGGTSYEQYF

J: TRBJ1-4
V: TRBV25-1
CDR3: CASSDQPGVELFF